Below, one T cell receptor beta chain is given with its context. The CDR3 contains 13 residues. Trimming pared 0 bases from V and 10 bases from J, leaving 11 bases between. In germline, CDR1 is SGHRS, CDR2 YFSETQ. This record belongs to a study of blood T cell repertoires in COVID-19. Some clones are missing from TCRdb's copy, which holds only in-frame ones; the method was immunoSEQ multiplex PCR. The sample carries some 120,000 clones, 83% recorded once. Sample: PBMCs or T cells enriched from blood (not recorded which). The sequence came from a man aged 25 to 45 who had recovered from COVID-19. The gene calls are TRBV5-1 and TRBJ2-1, with D tentatively TRBD2 (6 bases). DNA of the CDR3: TGCGCCAGCAGCTTGGCCCCTAGCGTGGAGCAGTTCTTC. Encoded protein: CASSLAPSVEQFF.